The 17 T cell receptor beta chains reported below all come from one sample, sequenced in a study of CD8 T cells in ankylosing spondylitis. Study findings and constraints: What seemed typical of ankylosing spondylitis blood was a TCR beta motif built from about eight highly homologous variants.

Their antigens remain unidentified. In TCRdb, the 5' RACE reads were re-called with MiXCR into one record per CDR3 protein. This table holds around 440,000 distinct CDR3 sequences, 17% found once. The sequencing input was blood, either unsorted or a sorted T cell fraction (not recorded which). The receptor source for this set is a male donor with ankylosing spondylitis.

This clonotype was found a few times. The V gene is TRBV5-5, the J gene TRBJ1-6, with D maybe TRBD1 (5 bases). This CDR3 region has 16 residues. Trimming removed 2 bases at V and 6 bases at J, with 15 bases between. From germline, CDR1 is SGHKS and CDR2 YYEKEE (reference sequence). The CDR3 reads CASSFGSGTGNSPLHF. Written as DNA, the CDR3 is TGTGCCAGCAGCTTCGGCTCAGGGACGGGTAATTCACCCCTCCACTTT.

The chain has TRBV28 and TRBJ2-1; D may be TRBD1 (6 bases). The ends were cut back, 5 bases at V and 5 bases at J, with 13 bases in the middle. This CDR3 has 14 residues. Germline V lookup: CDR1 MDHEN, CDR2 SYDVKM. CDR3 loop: CASSRGDRNNEQFF. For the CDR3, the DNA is TGTGCCAGCAGTCGCGGAGACAGGAACAATGAGCAGTTCTTC.

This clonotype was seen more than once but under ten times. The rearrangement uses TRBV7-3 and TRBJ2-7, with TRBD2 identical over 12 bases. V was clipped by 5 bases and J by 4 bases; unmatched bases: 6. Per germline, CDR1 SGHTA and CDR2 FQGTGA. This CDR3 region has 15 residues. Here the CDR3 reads CASSALAGGHYEQYF. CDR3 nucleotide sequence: TGTGCCAGCAGCGCGCTAGCGGGAGGGCATTACGAGCAGTACTTC.

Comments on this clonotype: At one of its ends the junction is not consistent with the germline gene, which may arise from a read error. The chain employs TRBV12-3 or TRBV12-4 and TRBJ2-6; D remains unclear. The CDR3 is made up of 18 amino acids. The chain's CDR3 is CARSSREGRFSGANVLTF. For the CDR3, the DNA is TGTGCCCGCAGTTCACGAGAAGGACGTTTTTCTGGGGCCAACGTCCTGACTTTC.

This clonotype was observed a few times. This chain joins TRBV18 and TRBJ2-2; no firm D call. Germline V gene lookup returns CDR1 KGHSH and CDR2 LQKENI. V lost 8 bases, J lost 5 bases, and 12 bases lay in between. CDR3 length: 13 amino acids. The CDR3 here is CASNEWQTGELFF. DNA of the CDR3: TGTGCCAGCAACGAATGGCAGACCGGGGAGCTGTTTTTT.

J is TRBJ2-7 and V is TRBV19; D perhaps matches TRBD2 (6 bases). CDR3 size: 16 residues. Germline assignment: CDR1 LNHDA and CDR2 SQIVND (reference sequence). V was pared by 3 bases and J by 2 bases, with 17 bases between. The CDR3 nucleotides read TGTGCCAGTAGTATTGTCGCGGGGACCCCAGCCTACGAGCAGTACTTC. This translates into CASSIVAGTPAYEQYF.

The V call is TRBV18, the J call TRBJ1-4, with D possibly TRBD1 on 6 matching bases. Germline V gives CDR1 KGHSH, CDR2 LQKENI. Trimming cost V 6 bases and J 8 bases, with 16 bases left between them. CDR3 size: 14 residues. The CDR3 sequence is CASSLSGAEEKLFF. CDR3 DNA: TGTGCCAGCTCCTTATCAGGGGCGGAAGAAAAACTGTTTTTT.

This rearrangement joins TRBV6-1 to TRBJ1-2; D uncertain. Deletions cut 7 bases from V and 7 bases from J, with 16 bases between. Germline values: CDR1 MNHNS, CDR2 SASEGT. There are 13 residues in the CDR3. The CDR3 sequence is CASTASRAGGYTF. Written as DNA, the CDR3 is TGTGCCAGCACCGCCTCAAGGGCCGGTGGCTACACCTTC.

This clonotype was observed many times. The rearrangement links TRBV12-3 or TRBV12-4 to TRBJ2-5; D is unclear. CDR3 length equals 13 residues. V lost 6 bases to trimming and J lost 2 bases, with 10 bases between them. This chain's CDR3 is CASSLAPQETQYF. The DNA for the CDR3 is TGTGCCAGCAGCCTGGCGCCTCAAGAGACCCAGTACTTC.

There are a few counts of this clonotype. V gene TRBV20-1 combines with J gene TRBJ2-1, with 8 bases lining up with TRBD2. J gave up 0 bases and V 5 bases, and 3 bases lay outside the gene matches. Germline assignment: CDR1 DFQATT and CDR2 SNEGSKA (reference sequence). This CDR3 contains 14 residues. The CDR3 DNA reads TGCAGTGCTCCCGGGACTAGCTCCTACAATGAGCAGTTCTTC. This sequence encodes CSAPGTSSYNEQFF.

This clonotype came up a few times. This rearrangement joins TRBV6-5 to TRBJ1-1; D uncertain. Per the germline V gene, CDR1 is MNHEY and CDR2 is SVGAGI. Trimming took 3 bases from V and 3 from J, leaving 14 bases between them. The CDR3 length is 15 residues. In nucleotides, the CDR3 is TGTGCCAGCAGTTATAGGTTGTGGGATGACACTGAAGCTTTCTTT. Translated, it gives CASSYRLWDDTEAFF.

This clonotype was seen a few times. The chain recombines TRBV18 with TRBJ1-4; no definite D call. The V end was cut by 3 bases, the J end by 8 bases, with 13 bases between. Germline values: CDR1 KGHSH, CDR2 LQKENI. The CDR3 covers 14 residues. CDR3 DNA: TGTGCCAGCTCACCTTGGGAACCACCGGAAAAACTGTTTTTT. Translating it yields CASSPWEPPEKLFF.

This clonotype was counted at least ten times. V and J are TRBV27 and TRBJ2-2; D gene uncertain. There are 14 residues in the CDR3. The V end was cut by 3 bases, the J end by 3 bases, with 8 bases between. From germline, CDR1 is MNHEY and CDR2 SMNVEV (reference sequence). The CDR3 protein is CASSLSTDTGELFF. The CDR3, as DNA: TGTGCCAGCAGTTTGTCGACTGACACCGGGGAGCTGTTTTTT.

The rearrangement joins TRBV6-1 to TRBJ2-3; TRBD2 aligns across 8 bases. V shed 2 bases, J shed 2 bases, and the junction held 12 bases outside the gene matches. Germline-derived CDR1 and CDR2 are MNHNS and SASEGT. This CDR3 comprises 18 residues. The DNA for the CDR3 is TGTGCCAGCAGTGAATGGGCGGGGGGTCGTCTGTTCACAGATACGCAGTATTTT. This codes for CASSEWAGGRLFTDTQYF.

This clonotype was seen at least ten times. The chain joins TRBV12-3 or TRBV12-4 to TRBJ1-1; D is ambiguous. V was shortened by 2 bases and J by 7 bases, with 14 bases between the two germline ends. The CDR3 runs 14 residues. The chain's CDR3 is CASSLRTGKDEAFF. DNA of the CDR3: TGTGCCAGCAGTTTAAGGACCGGAAAAGATGAAGCTTTCTTT.

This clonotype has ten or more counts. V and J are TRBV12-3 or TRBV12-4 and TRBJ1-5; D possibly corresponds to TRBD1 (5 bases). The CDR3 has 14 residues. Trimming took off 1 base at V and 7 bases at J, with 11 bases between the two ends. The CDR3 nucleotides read TGTGCCAGCAGTTTAGGGGACCTCGGGCAGCCCCAGCATTTT. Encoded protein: CASSLGDLGQPQHF.

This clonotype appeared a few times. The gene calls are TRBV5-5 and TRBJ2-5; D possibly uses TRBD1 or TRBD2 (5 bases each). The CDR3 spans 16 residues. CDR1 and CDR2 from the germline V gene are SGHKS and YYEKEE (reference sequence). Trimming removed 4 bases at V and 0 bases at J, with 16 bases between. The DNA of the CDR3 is TGTGCCAGCAGCCAGTTTACCCTGGGGGACCAAGAGACCCAGTACTTC. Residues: CASSQFTLGDQETQYF.